A selection of T cell receptor beta chains follows, all from one sample in a study of post-analysis software for immune sequencing data. TCRdb re-called the PCR reads through MiXCR, storing one row per CDR3 protein. The sample shows about 460,000 distinct CDR3 sequences, 40% to 55% of them seen only once. Source material: blood. Receptors were obtained from a girl under 18 with multiple sclerosis. The CDR3 runs from the conserved cysteine through the conserved F or W. Fields, in order: J gene, V gene, CDR3 protein.

>TRBJ1-2|TRBV28
CASLTPGSYGYTF
>.|TRBV11-1
CASSFTSGLYEQYF
>TRBJ2-1|TRBV7-3
CASSGLGLADSYNEQFF
>TRBJ2-3|TRBV29-1
CSSYSGRLAGGRTDTQYF
>TRBJ1-2|TRBV21-1
CASSGWVRADGYTF
>TRBJ2-3|TRBV20-1
CSARGAGGLTDTQYF
>TRBJ2-7|TRBV7-9
CASSLGTAFYEQYF
>TRBJ2-3|TRBV28
CASSPYVDTQYF
>TRBJ2-3|TRBV2
CASSGVVLSTDTQYF
>TRBJ2-7|TRBV5-4
CASSLGAGPSYEQYF
>.|TRBV20-1
CSASLLAGDKWYEQYF
>TRBJ2-1|TRBV12-3/TRBV12-4
CAGRDRSKPFF
>TRBJ2-3|TRBV4-1
CASSQDGSRGTQYF
>TRBJ2-7|TRBV7-9
CASSLFLAGGHSYEQYF